Listed here are 18 T cell receptor beta chains from one sample, sequenced in a study of early T cells in non-severe SARS-CoV-2 infection. Via MiXCR, TCRdb re-called the 5' RACE reads, giving one row per CDR3 protein. The data show some 81,000 distinct CDR3 sequences, about 17% seen once. The sequenced sample was whole blood. Receptor source: an adult who was a healthcare worker with PCR-confirmed SARS-CoV-2 infection or an uninfected control (not recorded which).

This rearrangement joins TRBV5-4 to TRBJ1-6; 7 bases agree with TRBD1. Germline CDR1 is SGHNT and CDR2 is YYREEE (reference sequence). Trimming removed 4 bases from V and 8 bases from J; junction bases left unmatched: 6. The CDR3 totals 14 residues. CDR3 amino acids: CASSPGQLDSPLHF. CDR3 bases: TGTGCCAGCAGCCCGGGACAGCTGGATTCACCCCTCCACTTT.

Judged by abundance, this clonotype is medium-sized (0.01 to 0.1%). The rearrangement links TRBV28 to TRBJ1-5; 8 nucleotides line up with TRBD1. In germline, CDR1 is MDHEN, CDR2 SYDVKM. Trimming at V came to 3 bases and at J to 3 bases, leaving 7 bases not matched to a gene. The CDR3 loop spans 16 amino acids. CDR3 loop: CASSFPDRGPNQPQHF. In nucleotides, the CDR3 is TGTGCCAGCAGTTTCCCCGACAGGGGACCCAATCAGCCCCAGCATTTT.

This chain joins TRBV3-1 and TRBJ2-7; D is unresolved. This CDR3 has 12 amino acids. The germline V gene has CDR1 LGHDT and CDR2 YNNKEL (reference sequence). V was clipped by 1 base and J by 7 bases, with 8 bases between them. The CDR3 spells CASSQGWGEQYF. In nucleotides, the CDR3 is TGTGCCAGCAGCCAAGGGTGGGGAGAGCAGTACTTC.

The rearrangement links TRBV7-9 to TRBJ1-2, with 9 bases lining up with TRBD1. Germline V lookup: CDR1 SEHNR, CDR2 FQNEAQ (reference sequence). The CDR3 has 16 residues. After removal of 3 bases from V and 5 bases from J, the junction contained 10 bases not matched to a gene. The CDR3 DNA sequence: TGTGCCAGCAGCTTTGCCCGGGACAGGGTACGATATGGCTACACCTTC. It is translated as CASSFARDRVRYGYTF.

This clonotype has a handful of counts. This sequence joins TRBV4-2 and TRBJ1-2; 8 positions match TRBD1. The ends lost 2 bases at V and 4 bases at J; junction bases unmatched: 6. The germline gives CDR1 LGHNA, CDR2 YNFKEQ. CDR3 length equals 15 residues. This CDR3 is CASSQPSGQGYGYTF. CDR3 sequence (DNA): TGTGCCAGCAGCCAACCTTCCGGACAGGGCTATGGCTACACCTTC.

This clonotype occurred a few times. The chain has TRBV12-3 or TRBV12-4 and TRBJ2-3; 9 bases match TRBD1. V shed 6 bases and J 3 bases; nucleotides not matched to a gene: 7. The CDR3 sequence is 15 residues long. The CDR3 DNA reads as TGTGCCAGCAGCCGCGGACAGGGGAGGACAGATACGCAGTATTTT. It translates to CASSRGQGRTDTQYF.

This clonotype has ten or more counts. CDR3 loop: CASSPRQGPRDEAFF. The CDR3 nucleotides are TGTGCCAGCAGCCCGCGACAGGGCCCAAGGGATGAAGCTTTCTTT. V and J are TRBV11-3 and TRBJ1-1; 7 positions agree with TRBD1. The ends lost 5 bases at V and 7 bases at J; junction bases unmatched: 13. The CDR3 is 15 amino acids. CDR1 SGHNT and CDR2 YENEEA come from the germline V gene. Together with reference TRBV11-3 and TRBJ1-1, the CDR3 gives the full variable domain: EAGVVQSPRYKIIEKKQPVAFWCNPISGHNTLYWYLQNLGQGPELLIRYENEEAVDDSQLPKDRFSAERLKGVDSTLKIQPAELGDSAVYLCASSPRQGPRDEAFFGQGTRLTVV.

This clonotype has just a few counts. The CDR3 nucleotides read TGTGCCAGCAGCTTGGAATTAGGGTCCTACAATGAGCAGTTCTTC. Encoded protein: CASSLELGSYNEQFF. The chain carries TRBV11-3 and TRBJ2-1; D is undetermined. Germline loops: CDR1 SGHNT, CDR2 YENEEA. Trimming cost V 3 bases and J 1 base, with 10 bases left between them. The CDR3 runs to 15 residues.

The rearrangement links TRBV2 to TRBJ1-1; D not resolved. CDR3 length: 13 residues. Germline V lookup: CDR1 SNHLY, CDR2 FYNNEI. Trimming removed 3 bases at V and 8 bases at J, with 13 bases between. CDR3 in amino acids: CASSDISEEEAFF. CDR3 in DNA: TGTGCCAGCAGTGATATCTCAGAAGAGGAAGCTTTCTTT.

The chain recombines TRBV29-1 with TRBJ2-5; 8 nucleotides agree with TRBD2. This CDR3 is 12 amino acids long. Germline V gives CDR1 SQVTM, CDR2 ANQGSEA. The V segment lost 4 bases and the J segment 2 bases; nucleotides outside the gene matches: 0. The CDR3 DNA follows: TGCAGCGTTGGACTAGCGCAAGAGACCCAGTACTTC. This encodes CSVGLAQETQYF.

V gene TRBV29-1 combines with J gene TRBJ2-5; D might be TRBD1 or TRBD2, each matching 5 bases. Between the trimmed V and J ends, which lost 4 bases and 14 bases, there was a span of 29 bases. Germline CDR1 and CDR2: SQVTM and ANQGSEA. The CDR3 covers 15 residues. The CDR3 nucleotides read TGCAGCGTTGCTGATTCCGGGACCGCGCTCCGACTCCTTTACTTC. It yields the protein CSVADSGTALRLLYF.

This clonotype was observed many times. The chain joins TRBV12-3 or TRBV12-4 to TRBJ1-1; D unclear. The CDR3 is 15 amino acids. Trimming took 3 bases from V and 4 from J, leaving 15 bases between them. The CDR3 sequence: CASSFPGGPSTEAFF. CDR3 nucleotide sequence: TGTGCCAGCAGTTTTCCGGGAGGGCCGAGCACTGAAGCTTTCTTT.

The V call is TRBV2, the J call TRBJ2-1, with TRBD2 matching 8 bases. Per germline, CDR1 SNHLY and CDR2 FYNNEI. Trimming cost V 5 bases and J 10 bases; bases outside gene matches: 7. The length of the CDR3 is 13 residues. CDR3 region: CASSSSGSAEQFF. In DNA, the CDR3 is TGTGCCAGCAGTTCTAGCGGGTCCGCCGAGCAGTTCTTC. The variable domain in full, with the rest retrieved from reference TRBV2 and TRBJ2-1, is EPEVTQTPSHQVTQMGQEVILRCVPISNHLYFYWYRQILGQKVEFLVSFYNNEISEKSEIFDDQFSVERPDGSNFTLKIRSTKLEDSAMYFCASSSSGSAEQFFGPGTRLTVL.

This clonotype showed up just a few times. The chain joins TRBV27 to TRBJ1-1, with TRBD1 as a possible D gene (6 bases). Germline V CDR1 and CDR2: MNHEY, SMNVEV (reference sequence). The CDR3 is 16 amino acids. Trimming removed 2 bases at V and 0 bases at J, with 13 bases between. The CDR3, as DNA: TGTGCCAGCAGTTTAAGTAACGGGGGCCTGAACACTGAAGCTTTCTTT. Its translation: CASSLSNGGLNTEAFF.

This clonotype was seen many times. The chain is built from TRBV5-1 and TRBJ2-1, with 12 bases matching TRBD1. The germline V gene encodes CDR1 SGHRS and CDR2 YFSETQ. Trimming cost V 7 bases and J 9 bases; bases outside gene matches: 8. The CDR3 totals 14 residues. The CDR3 DNA sequence: TGCGCCAGCTACGAGGGGACAGGGGGCGGTGAGCAGTTCTTC. This codes for CASYEGTGGGEQFF.

This clonotype was observed a handful of times. The chain couples TRBV19 to TRBJ2-1; TRBD2 agrees at 7 bases. CDR1 and CDR2 from the germline V gene are LNHDA and SQIVND (reference sequence). V lost 7 bases to trimming and J lost 7 bases; unmatched junction nucleotides: 16. This CDR3 spans 16 amino acids. CDR3 sequence reads: CASIPRRSQAGNEQFF. CDR3 bases: TGTGCCAGTATCCCAAGGCGGTCCCAAGCGGGGAATGAGCAGTTCTTC.

This chain connects TRBV6-1 to TRBJ2-6, with TRBD1 identical over 7 bases. The CDR3 length is 17 residues. Germline V gives CDR1 MNHNS, CDR2 SASEGT. Trimming took 5 bases from V and 0 from J; bases not matched to a gene: 7. CDR3 region: CASSIGTASSGANVLTF. In DNA, the CDR3 is TGTGCCAGCAGTATAGGGACAGCCAGCTCTGGGGCCAACGTCCTGACTTTC.

The chain joins TRBV7-3 to TRBJ2-1; 11 positions match TRBD2. CDR3 size: 17 residues. Germline loops: CDR1 SGHTA, CDR2 FQGTGA. Germline trimming cut 5 bases from V and 6 bases from J; bases unmatched to any gene: 12. CDR3 coding DNA: TGTGCCAGCAGCCCAAATAGCGGTGGACTAGCGGGCAATGAGCAGTTCTTC. Its protein is CASSPNSGGLAGNEQFF.